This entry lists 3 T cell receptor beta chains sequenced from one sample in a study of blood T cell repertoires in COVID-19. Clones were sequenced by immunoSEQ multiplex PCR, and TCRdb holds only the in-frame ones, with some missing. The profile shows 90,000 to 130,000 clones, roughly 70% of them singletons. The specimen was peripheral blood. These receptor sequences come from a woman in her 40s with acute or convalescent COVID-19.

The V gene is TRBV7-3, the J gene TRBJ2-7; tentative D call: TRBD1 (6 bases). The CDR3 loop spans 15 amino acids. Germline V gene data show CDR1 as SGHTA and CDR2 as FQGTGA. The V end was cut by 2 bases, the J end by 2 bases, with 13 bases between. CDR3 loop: CASSLSTGSTYEQYF. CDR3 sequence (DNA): TGTGCCAGCAGCTTATCGACAGGATCTACCTACGAGCAGTACTTC.

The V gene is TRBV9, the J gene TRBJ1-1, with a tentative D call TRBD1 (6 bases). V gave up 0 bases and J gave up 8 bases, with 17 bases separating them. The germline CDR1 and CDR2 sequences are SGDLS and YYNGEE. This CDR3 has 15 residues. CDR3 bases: TGTGCCAGCAGCGTAGACAACAGGGAATTTGGGGAAGCTTTCTTT. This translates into CASSVDNREFGEAFF.

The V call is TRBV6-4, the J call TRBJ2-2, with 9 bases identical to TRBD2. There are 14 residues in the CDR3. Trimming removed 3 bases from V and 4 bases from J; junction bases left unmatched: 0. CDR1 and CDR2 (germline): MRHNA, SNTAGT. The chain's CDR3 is CASSERGGTGELFF. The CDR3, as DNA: TGTGCCAGCAGTGAGCGGGGGGGCACCGGGGAGCTGTTTTTT.